These 32 T cell receptor beta chains originate from one sample sequenced in a study of blood T cell repertoires in COVID-19. Sequencing was performed with immunoSEQ multiplex PCR; in TCRdb, only in-frame clones are kept and a portion is missing. The sample consists of 250,000 to 300,000 clones, around 83% of them appearing once. Sequenced material: peripheral blood. The source of these receptors is a man between 18 and 35 years old with active or convalescent COVID-19.

The J gene is TRBJ2-7, the V gene TRBV4-3, with D hard to call. The CDR3 sequence is 13 residues long. V lost 5 bases and J lost 3, with 11 bases in between. Germline assignment: CDR1 LGHNA and CDR2 YSLEER. This CDR3 is CASSSRPFYEQYF. CDR3 sequence (DNA): TGCGCCAGCAGCTCGCGGCCCTTCTACGAGCAGTACTTC.

This chain links TRBV2 with TRBJ1-6, with TRBD1 as a possible D gene (5 bases). This CDR3 comprises 15 residues. V lost 11 bases and J lost 7, with 21 bases in between. Germline CDR1 and CDR2: SNHLY and FYNNEI. In DNA, the CDR3 is TGTGCCTCACAAGGCAGGGCTTTTCGGAATTCACCCCTCCACTTT. The encoded protein is CASQGRAFRNSPLHF.

The gene calls are TRBV9 and TRBJ2-3; 9 nucleotides agree with TRBD2. Germline V gives CDR1 SGDLS, CDR2 YYNGEE. J was trimmed by 2 bases and V by 4 bases; bases with no gene match: 8. The CDR3 has 16 residues. The CDR3, as DNA: TGTGCCAGCAGCCTCAGTGGGACTAGCATCACAGATACGCAGTATTTT. Translated: CASSLSGTSITDTQYF.

The chain joins TRBV20-1 to TRBJ1-1, with a tentative D call TRBD1 (5 bases). This CDR3 comprises 15 residues. Deletions cut 3 bases from V and 4 bases from J, with 18 bases between. Germline CDR1 and CDR2: DFQATT and SNEGSKA (reference sequence). Written as DNA, the CDR3 is TGCAGTGCTAGTATAACGGACACGTCGGCCACTGAAGCTTTCTTT. Translated: CSASITDTSATEAFF.

The gene calls are TRBV2 and TRBJ2-3; 7 bases line up with TRBD1. The trim removed 8 bases at V and 2 bases at J, leaving 13 bases unmatched. The germline CDR1 and CDR2 sequences are SNHLY and FYNNEI. The CDR3 has 16 residues. The CDR3 is CASSTLPGQLTDTQYF. DNA of the CDR3: TGTGCCAGCTCCACTCTTCCGGGACAGCTCACAGATACGCAGTATTTT.

V usage is TRBV5-4 and J usage is TRBJ2-5, with 9 nucleotides matching TRBD2. With V trimmed by 5 bases and J by 4 bases, 18 bases remained unmatched. This CDR3 spans 18 amino acids. Germline V gene sequence: CDR1 SGHNT, CDR2 YYREEE (reference sequence). CDR3 amino acids: CASSPGGAGGLGGETQYF. The CDR3 bases are TGTGCCAGCAGTCCTGGGGGAGCGGGGGGCCTTGGTGGAGAGACCCAGTACTTC.

V gene TRBV10-3 combines with J gene TRBJ2-7; 7 bases line up with TRBD1. V lost 1 base to trimming and J lost 0 bases; unmatched junction nucleotides: 6. Germline loops: CDR1 ENHRY, CDR2 SYGVKD. CDR3 length equals 16 residues. CDR3 nucleotide sequence: TGTGCCATCAGTGAGTATAAGGGGGCGTTCTCCTACGAGCAGTACTTC. Encoded protein: CAISEYKGAFSYEQYF.

The chain links TRBV6-2 or TRBV6-3 to TRBJ1-1; TRBD1 matches 9 bases. The V gene end was trimmed by 1 base and the J gene end by 4 bases; junction bases not matched to a gene: 7. Germline V gives CDR1 MNHEY, CDR2 SVGEGT. The CDR3 runs to 16 residues. The DNA of the CDR3 is TGTGCCAGCAGTTACTTCCAGACAGGGGGAGTCACTGAAGCTTTCTTT. Residues: CASSYFQTGGVTEAFF.

The chain has TRBV9 and TRBJ2-1, with D perhaps TRBD2 (7 bases). The CDR3 has 15 amino acids. Trimming pared 4 bases from V and 6 bases from J, leaving 17 bases between. Germline V gene data show CDR1 as SGDLS and CDR2 as YYNGEE. CDR3 protein: CASSPTSLGGNEQFF. CDR3 DNA: TGTGCCAGCAGCCCGACTAGCCTAGGGGGCAATGAGCAGTTCTTC.

The chain employs TRBV7-8 and TRBJ1-5; D gene uncertain. CDR3 size: 12 residues. In germline, CDR1 is SGHVS, CDR2 FQNEAQ. The V end lost 5 bases, the J end lost 3 bases, and 5 bases lay between the germline ends. CDR3 region: CASSRLNQPQHF. The CDR3 DNA reads as TGTGCCAGCAGCAGACTCAATCAGCCCCAGCATTTT.

The J gene is TRBJ2-4, the V gene TRBV5-4; 11 nucleotides match TRBD2. V was clipped by 4 bases and J by 6 bases; unmatched bases: 6. The CDR3 is 15 amino acids. CDR1 is SGHNT and CDR2 is YYREEE in the germline V gene (reference sequence). The CDR3 DNA sequence: TGTGCCAGCAGCCTGGCTGGACTAGCGGGAAACATTCAGTACTTC. Its translation is CASSLAGLAGNIQYF.

The chain combines TRBV4-2 with TRBJ2-1, with D perhaps TRBD2 (6 bases). Germline V lookup: CDR1 LGHNA, CDR2 YNFKEQ. The CDR3 spans 15 residues. Trimming removed 1 base at V and 6 bases at J, with 13 bases between. The CDR3 sequence is CASSQALRRANEQFF. CDR3 sequence (DNA): TGTGCCAGCAGCCAAGCACTGAGGAGGGCCAATGAGCAGTTCTTC.

CDR3 nucleotides: TGTGCCAGCAGTGATTGGGACAGGAGGCCCGGGGAGCTGTTTTTT. It encodes CASSDWDRRPGELFF. V gene TRBV2 combines with J gene TRBJ2-2; 8 positions agree with TRBD1. This CDR3 is built from 15 residues. The junction had 6 bases not matched to a gene; V was cut back by 3 bases and J by 6 bases. Germline V gene data show CDR1 as SNHLY and CDR2 as FYNNEI. Drawing the rest from reference TRBV2 and TRBJ2-2, the complete variable domain is EPEVTQTPSHQVTQMGQEVILRCVPISNHLYFYWYRQILGQKVEFLVSFYNNEISEKSEIFDDQFSVERPDGSNFTLKIRSTKLEDSAMYFCASSDWDRRPGELFFGEGSRLTVL.

This chain joins TRBV10-2 and TRBJ2-7, with 10 bases matching TRBD2. With 5 bases clipped from V and 6 bases from J, the junction kept 7 bases outside the gene matches. This CDR3 contains 14 residues. The germline gives CDR1 WSHSY, CDR2 SAAADI. CDR3 sequence reads: CASSSLAGGGEQYF. The CDR3 region has the DNA TGCGCCAGCAGTTCTTTAGCGGGGGGTGGCGAGCAGTACTTC.

This clone was detected a few times. The chain is built from TRBV4-1 and TRBJ1-4; 10 bases agree with TRBD1. The trim removed 1 base at V and 5 bases at J, leaving 1 base unmatched. CDR3 length equals 15 residues. Germline values: CDR1 MGHRA, CDR2 YSYEKL. DNA of the CDR3: TGCGCCAGCAGCCAAGCGGGACAGGGGAATGAAAAACTGTTTTTT. The encoded protein is CASSQAGQGNEKLFF.

The chain couples TRBV28 to TRBJ1-2; D gene unclear. Germline CDR1 is MDHEN and CDR2 is SYDVKM. V gave up 1 base and J gave up 6 bases, with 15 bases separating them. The CDR3 has 15 amino acids. CDR3 residues: CASSLLAARLNGYTF. CDR3 bases: TGTGCCAGCAGTTTATTGGCAGCTAGACTTAATGGCTACACCTTC.

The chain has TRBV27 and TRBJ1-1, with D maybe TRBD1 (5 bases). V was trimmed by 1 base and J by 10 bases, leaving 13 bases between them. CDR1 and CDR2 (germline): MNHEY, SMNVEV (reference sequence). This CDR3 contains 13 residues. The CDR3 nucleotides read TGTGCCAGCAGTTTATTCCCAGGGTTTGTAGCTTTCTTT. This gives the protein CASSLFPGFVAFF.

The rearrangement joins TRBV11-3 to TRBJ2-6; possible D gene TRBD1, 6 bases. CDR3 size: 16 residues. The germline V and J ends were trimmed by 5 bases and 1 base, with 12 bases remaining between them. Germline assignment: CDR1 SGHNT and CDR2 YENEEA. This CDR3 reads CASSTYRESGANVLTF. DNA of the CDR3: TGTGCCAGCAGCACCTACAGGGAGTCTGGGGCCAACGTCCTGACTTTC.

This clone was counted a few times. The chain joins TRBV18 to TRBJ2-7, with 7 bases aligning to TRBD2. The CDR3 sequence is 16 residues long. V lost 0 bases and J lost 2; bases outside the gene matches: 7. Germline-derived CDR1 and CDR2 are KGHSH and LQKENI. The CDR3 spells CASSPPGGRLPYEQYF. The CDR3 nucleotides read TGTGCCAGCTCACCACCGGGCGGGAGATTACCCTACGAGCAGTACTTC. Filled out from reference TRBV18 and TRBJ2-7, the complete variable domain reads NAGVMQNPRHLVRRRGQEARLRCSPMKGHSHVYWYRQLPEEGLKFMVYLQKENIIDESGMPKERFSAEFPKEGPSILRIQQVVRGDSAAYFCASSPPGGRLPYEQYFGPGTRLTVT.

The gene calls are TRBV19 and TRBJ2-3; D is undetermined. V lost 11 bases and J lost 6, with 6 bases in between. The CDR3 extends over 9 amino acids. Germline CDR1 reads LNHDA; CDR2 reads SQIVND (reference sequence). The CDR3 bases are TGTGCCCAACGGGATACGCAGTATTTT. Translation gives CAQRDTQYF.

This clone was found once. V usage is TRBV19 and J usage is TRBJ2-3, with 7 bases aligning to TRBD1. This CDR3 has 14 amino acids. The J segment lost 2 bases and the V segment lost 5 bases, leaving 4 bases of the junction unmatched. CDR1 is LNHDA and CDR2 is SQIVND in the germline V gene (reference sequence). CDR3: CASSQGDDTDTQYF. DNA for the CDR3: TGTGCCAGTAGTCAGGGGGACGACACAGATACGCAGTATTTT.

The chain joins TRBV5-4 to TRBJ1-2; D perhaps matches TRBD1 (5 bases). Trimming removed 5 bases at V and 6 bases at J, with 14 bases between. Germline-derived CDR1 and CDR2 are SGHNT and YYREEE (reference sequence). The CDR3 loop spans 13 amino acids. The CDR3 here is CASSSTWGDGYTF. Written as DNA, the CDR3 is TGTGCCAGCAGTTCTACTTGGGGGGATGGCTACACCTTC.

Only one count was recorded for this clone. CDR3 protein: CASSETPRQATDTQYF. CDR3 DNA sequence: TGCGCCAGCAGCGAAACCCCCCGGCAGGCGACAGATACGCAGTATTTT. V usage is TRBV5-1 and J usage is TRBJ2-3, with unresolved D. The CDR3 has 16 amino acids. Trimming shortened V by 4 bases and J by 3 bases, and 18 bases separated the two germline ends. Germline values: CDR1 SGHRS, CDR2 YFSETQ.

The genes are TRBV18 and TRBJ2-7; D unclear. The V end lost 10 bases, the J end lost 10 bases, and 14 bases lay between the germline ends. CDR3 length equals 10 residues. The germline CDR1 and CDR2 sequences are KGHSH and LQKENI. The CDR3 is CATDPTPQYF. The CDR3 coding sequence is TGTGCCACCGATCCTACCCCCCAGTACTTC.

The chain couples TRBV5-1 to TRBJ1-2; maybe TRBD1 (5 bases). The V and J ends lost 0 bases and 2 bases respectively, with 14 bases between them. CDR3 length: 16 residues. The germline gives CDR1 SGHRS, CDR2 YFSETQ. The CDR3, as DNA: TGCGCCAGCAGCTTGGAGACAGCGCTTCCAAACTATGGCTACACCTTC. Translating gives CASSLETALPNYGYTF.

V is TRBV25-1 and J is TRBJ1-3, with D unresolved. The V gene's germline CDR1 is MGHDK and CDR2 SYGVNS. The CDR3 covers 13 residues. The ends were cut back, 2 bases at V and 7 bases at J, with 9 bases in the middle. The CDR3 nucleotides read TGTGCCAGCAGTGAAGCCGGGATCAACACCATATATTTT. Protein product: CASSEAGINTIYF.

This chain connects TRBV3-1 (or the pseudogene TRBV3-2) to TRBJ1-4; D unclear. The CDR3 has 14 residues. Germline V lookup: CDR1 LGHDT, CDR2 YNNKEL (reference sequence). V lost 1 base to trimming and J lost 7 bases, with 10 bases between them. The CDR3 protein is CASSQGQRREKLFF. The CDR3 nucleotides read TGTGCCAGCAGCCAAGGTCAGAGGCGTGAAAAACTGTTTTTT.

The chain is built from TRBV28 and TRBJ2-7, with 7 bases that match TRBD1. Losses at the gene ends were 5 bases for V and 1 base for J; bases not matched to a gene: 2. Germline CDR1 and CDR2: MDHEN and SYDVKM. CDR3 length equals 13 residues. CDR3 DNA sequence: TGTGCCAGCAGTGGGGACAGTTCCTACGAGCAGTACTTC. Protein sequence: CASSGDSSYEQYF.

This clone was detected a few times. The V and J genes are TRBV5-6 and TRBJ2-7, with 10 nucleotides matching TRBD1. Germline V gene data show CDR1 as SGHDT and CDR2 as YYEEEE. V was pared by 4 bases and J by 3 bases, with 13 bases of the junction left unmatched. The CDR3 has 17 residues. The CDR3 DNA follows: TGTGCCAGCAGCCCCCTAAACGACAGGGGGCTGATCTACGAGCAGTACTTC. It is translated as CASSPLNDRGLIYEQYF.

V is TRBV19 and J is TRBJ2-2; TRBD2 aligns across 12 bases. The CDR3 totals 17 residues. Germline trimming cut 5 bases from V and 5 bases from J; bases unmatched to any gene: 9. Germline V CDR1 and CDR2: LNHDA, SQIVND (reference sequence). The DNA for the CDR3 is TGTGCCAGTAGTTTCGGAGGACTAGCGGGGAATACCGGGGAGCTGTTTTTT. This encodes CASSFGGLAGNTGELFF.

The CDR3 DNA is TGTGCCAGCAGCGAGGACAGGGGAGAGCAGTTCTTC. It specifies CASSEDRGEQFF. This chain connects TRBV3-1 (or the pseudogene TRBV3-2) to TRBJ2-1; 9 bases match TRBD1. With 5 bases clipped from V and 10 bases from J, the junction kept 3 bases outside the gene matches. The CDR3 covers 12 residues. Germline assignment: CDR1 LGHDT and CDR2 YNNKEL (reference sequence).

The CDR3 coding sequence is TGTGCCAGCAAGTTCAGGGAGGATTCCTACGAGCAGTACTTC. Translated, it gives CASKFREDSYEQYF. The rearrangement uses TRBV7-9 and TRBJ2-7, with D possibly being TRBD2 (6 bases). Trimming stripped 7 bases from V and 1 base from J, with 14 bases between. Germline CDR1 and CDR2: SEHNR and FQNEAQ (reference sequence). The CDR3 contains 14 residues.